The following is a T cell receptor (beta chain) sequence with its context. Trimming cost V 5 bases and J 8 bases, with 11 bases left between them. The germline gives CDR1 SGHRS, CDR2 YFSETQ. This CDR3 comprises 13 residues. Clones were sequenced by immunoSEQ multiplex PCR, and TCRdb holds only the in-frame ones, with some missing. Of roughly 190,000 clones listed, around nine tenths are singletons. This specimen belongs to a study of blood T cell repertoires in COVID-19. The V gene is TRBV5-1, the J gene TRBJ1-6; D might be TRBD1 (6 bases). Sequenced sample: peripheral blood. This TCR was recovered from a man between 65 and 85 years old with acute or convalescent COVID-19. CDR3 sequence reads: CASRGAEDSPLHF. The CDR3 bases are TGCGCCAGCAGGGGGGCGGAGGATTCACCCCTCCACTTT. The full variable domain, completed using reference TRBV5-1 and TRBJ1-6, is KAGVTQTPRYLIKTRGQQVTLSCSPISGHRSVSWYQQTPGQGLQFLFEYFSETQRNKGNFPGRFSGRQFSNSRSEMNVSTLELGDSALYLCASRGAEDSPLHFGNGTRLTVT.